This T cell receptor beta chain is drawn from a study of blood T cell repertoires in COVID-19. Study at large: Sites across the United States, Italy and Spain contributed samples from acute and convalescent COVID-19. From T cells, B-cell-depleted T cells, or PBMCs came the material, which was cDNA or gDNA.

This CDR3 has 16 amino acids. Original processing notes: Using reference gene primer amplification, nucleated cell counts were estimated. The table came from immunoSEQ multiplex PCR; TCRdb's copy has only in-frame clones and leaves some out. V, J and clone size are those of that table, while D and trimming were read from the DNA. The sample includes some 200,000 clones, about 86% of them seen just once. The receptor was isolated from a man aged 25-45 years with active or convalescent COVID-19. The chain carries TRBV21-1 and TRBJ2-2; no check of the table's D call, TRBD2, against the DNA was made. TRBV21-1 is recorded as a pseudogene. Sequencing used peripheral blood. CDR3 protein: CASSKETSGTTGELFF. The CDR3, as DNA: TGTGCCAGCAGCAAAGAAACTAGCGGGACCACCGGGGAGCTGTTTTTT.